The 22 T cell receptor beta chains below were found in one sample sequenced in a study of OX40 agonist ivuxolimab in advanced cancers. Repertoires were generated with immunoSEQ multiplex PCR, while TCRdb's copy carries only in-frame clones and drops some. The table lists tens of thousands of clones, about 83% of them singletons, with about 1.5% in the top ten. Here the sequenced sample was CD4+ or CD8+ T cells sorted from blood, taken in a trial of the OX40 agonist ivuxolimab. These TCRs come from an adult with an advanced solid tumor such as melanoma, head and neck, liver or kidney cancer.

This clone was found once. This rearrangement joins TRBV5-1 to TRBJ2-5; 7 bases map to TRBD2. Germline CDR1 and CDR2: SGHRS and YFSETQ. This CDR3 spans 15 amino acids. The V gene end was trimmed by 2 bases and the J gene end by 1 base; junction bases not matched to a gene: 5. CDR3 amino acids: CASSFSSGAQETQYF. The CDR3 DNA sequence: TGCGCCAGCAGCTTTTCAAGCGGGGCCCAAGAGACCCAGTACTTC.

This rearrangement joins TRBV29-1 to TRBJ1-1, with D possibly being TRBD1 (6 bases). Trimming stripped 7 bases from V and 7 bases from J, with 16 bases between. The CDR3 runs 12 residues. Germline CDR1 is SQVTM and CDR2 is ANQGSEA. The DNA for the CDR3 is TGCAGCGGGGCTTCGGGGGGCATTGAAGCTTTCTTT. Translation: CSGASGGIEAFF.

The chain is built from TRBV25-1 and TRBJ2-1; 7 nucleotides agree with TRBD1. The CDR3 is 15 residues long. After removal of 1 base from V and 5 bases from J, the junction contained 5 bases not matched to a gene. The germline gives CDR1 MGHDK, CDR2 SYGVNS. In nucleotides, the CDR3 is TGTGCCAGCAGTGAATTAGGGGGCGACCACAATGAGCAGTTCTTC. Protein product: CASSELGGDHNEQFF.

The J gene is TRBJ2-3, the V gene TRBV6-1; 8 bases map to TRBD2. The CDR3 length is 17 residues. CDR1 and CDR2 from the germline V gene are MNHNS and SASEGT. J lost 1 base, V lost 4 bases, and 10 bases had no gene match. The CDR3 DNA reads TGTGCCAGCAGTGTCAGGAGAAGGCGGGAGGGCACAGATACGCAGTATTTT. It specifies CASSVRRRREGTDTQYF.

The CDR3 DNA reads as TGCGCCAGCAGCCGTAGCGGGGGGCAAGACAATGAGCAGTTCTTC. Encoded protein: CASSRSGGQDNEQFF. The chain has TRBV5-1 and TRBJ2-1; 10 bases map to TRBD2. Losses at the gene ends were 4 bases for V and 5 bases for J; bases not matched to a gene: 6. CDR3 size: 15 residues. The germline CDR1 and CDR2 sequences are SGHRS and YFSETQ.

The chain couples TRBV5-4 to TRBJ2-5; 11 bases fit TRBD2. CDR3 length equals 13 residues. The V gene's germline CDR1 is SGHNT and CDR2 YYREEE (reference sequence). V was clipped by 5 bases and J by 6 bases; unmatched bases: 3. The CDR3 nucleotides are TGTGCCAGCAGTTTAGCGGGGGGGCAGACCCAGTACTTC. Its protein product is CASSLAGGQTQYF. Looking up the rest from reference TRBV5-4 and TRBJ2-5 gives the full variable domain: ETGVTQSPTHLIKTRGQQVTLRCSSQSGHNTVSWYQQALGQGPQFIFQYYREEENGRGNFPPRFSGLQFPNYSSELNVNALELDDSALYLCASSLAGGQTQYFGPGTRLLVL.

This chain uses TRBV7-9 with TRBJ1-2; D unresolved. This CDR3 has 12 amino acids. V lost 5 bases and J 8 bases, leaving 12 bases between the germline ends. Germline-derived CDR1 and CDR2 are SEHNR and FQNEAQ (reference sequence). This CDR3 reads CASSPPAGGYTF. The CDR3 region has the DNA TGTGCCAGCAGCCCCCCGGCCGGGGGCTACACCTTC.

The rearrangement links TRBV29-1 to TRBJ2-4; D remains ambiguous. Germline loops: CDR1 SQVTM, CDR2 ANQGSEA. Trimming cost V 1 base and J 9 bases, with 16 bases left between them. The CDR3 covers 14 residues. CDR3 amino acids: CSVEGLGSKGIQYF. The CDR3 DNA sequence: TGCAGCGTTGAAGGCCTCGGCTCGAAGGGCATTCAGTACTTC.

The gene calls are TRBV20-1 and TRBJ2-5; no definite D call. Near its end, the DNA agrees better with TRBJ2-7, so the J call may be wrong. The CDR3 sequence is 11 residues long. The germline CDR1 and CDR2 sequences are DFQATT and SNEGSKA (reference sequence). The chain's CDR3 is CSASRAYEQYF. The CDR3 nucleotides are TGCAGTGCTAGTAGAGCTTACGAGCAGTACTTC.

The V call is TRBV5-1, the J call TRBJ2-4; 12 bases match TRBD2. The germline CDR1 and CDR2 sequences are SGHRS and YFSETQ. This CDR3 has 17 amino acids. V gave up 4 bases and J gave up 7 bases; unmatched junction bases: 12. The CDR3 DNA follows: TGCGCCAGCAGCGATCCCTCTAGCGGGGGGGCCGGTAACATTCAGTACTTC. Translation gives CASSDPSSGGAGNIQYF.

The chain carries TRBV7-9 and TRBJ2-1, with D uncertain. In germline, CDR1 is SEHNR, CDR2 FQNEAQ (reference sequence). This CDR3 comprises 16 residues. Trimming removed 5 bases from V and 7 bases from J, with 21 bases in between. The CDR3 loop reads CASSRDSSGRRNEQFF. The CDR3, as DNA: TGTGCCAGCAGCCGCGATTCCTCCGGGCGACGAAATGAGCAGTTCTTC.

CDR3: CASSPRTGFSGANVLTF. The CDR3 nucleotides are TGTGCCAGCAGCCCCCGGACAGGTTTCTCTGGGGCCAACGTCCTGACTTTC. This chain uses TRBV13 with TRBJ2-6, with 7 nucleotides matching TRBD1. This CDR3 spans 17 amino acids. The germline V gene encodes CDR1 PRHDT and CDR2 FYEKMQ (reference sequence). V lost 5 bases to trimming and J lost 0 bases; unmatched junction nucleotides: 7.

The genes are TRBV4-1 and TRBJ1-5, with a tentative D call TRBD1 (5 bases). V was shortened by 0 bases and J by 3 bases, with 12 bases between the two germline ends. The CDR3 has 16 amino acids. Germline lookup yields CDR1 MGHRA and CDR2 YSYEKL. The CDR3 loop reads CASSQETGQNNQPQHF. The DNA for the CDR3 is TGCGCCAGCAGCCAAGAGACGGGGCAGAACAATCAGCCCCAGCATTTT.

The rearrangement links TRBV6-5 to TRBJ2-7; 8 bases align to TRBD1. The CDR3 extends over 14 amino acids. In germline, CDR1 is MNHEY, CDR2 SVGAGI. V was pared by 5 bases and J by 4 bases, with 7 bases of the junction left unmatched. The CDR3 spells CASSAPGQAYEQYF. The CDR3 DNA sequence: TGTGCCAGCAGTGCTCCGGGACAGGCATACGAGCAGTACTTC.

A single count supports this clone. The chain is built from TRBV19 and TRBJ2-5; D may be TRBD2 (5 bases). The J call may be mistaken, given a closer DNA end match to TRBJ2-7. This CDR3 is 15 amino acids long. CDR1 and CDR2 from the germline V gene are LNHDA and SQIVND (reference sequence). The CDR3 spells CASSIQASSPYEQYF. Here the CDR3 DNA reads TGTGCCAGTAGTATTCAGGCTAGCAGTCCCTACGAGCAGTACTTC.

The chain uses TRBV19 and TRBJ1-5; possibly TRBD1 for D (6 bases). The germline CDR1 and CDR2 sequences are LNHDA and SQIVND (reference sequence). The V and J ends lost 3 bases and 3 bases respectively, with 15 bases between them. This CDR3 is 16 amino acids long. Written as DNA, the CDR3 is TGTGCCAGTAGTATCTGGGGGCAGGGTACCAATCAGCCCCAGCATTTT. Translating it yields CASSIWGQGTNQPQHF.

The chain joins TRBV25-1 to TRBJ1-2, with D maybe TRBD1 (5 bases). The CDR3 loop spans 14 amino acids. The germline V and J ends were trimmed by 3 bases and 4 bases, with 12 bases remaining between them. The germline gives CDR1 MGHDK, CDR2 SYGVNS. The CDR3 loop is CASSDTGFRYGYTF. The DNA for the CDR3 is TGTGCCAGCAGTGACACAGGATTTCGCTATGGCTACACCTTC.

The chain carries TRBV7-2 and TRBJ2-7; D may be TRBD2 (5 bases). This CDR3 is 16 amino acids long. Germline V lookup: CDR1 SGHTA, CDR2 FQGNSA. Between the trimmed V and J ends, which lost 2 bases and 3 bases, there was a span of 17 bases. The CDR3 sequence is CASSLRPSFEGYEQYF. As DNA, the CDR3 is TGTGCCAGCAGCTTAAGGCCCAGTTTTGAGGGCTACGAGCAGTACTTC.

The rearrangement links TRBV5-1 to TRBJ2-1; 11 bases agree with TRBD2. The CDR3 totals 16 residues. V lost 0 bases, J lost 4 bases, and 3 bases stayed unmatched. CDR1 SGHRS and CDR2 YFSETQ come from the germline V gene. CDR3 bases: TGCGCCAGCAGCTTGGACCGACTAGCGGGGTACAATGAGCAGTTCTTC. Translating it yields CASSLDRLAGYNEQFF.

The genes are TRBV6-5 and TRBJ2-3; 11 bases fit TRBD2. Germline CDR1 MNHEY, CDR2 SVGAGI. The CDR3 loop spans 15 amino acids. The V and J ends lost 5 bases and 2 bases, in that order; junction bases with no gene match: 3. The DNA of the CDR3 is TGTGCCAGCAGTATAGCGGGAGGGCTCACAGATACGCAGTATTTT. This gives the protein CASSIAGGLTDTQYF.

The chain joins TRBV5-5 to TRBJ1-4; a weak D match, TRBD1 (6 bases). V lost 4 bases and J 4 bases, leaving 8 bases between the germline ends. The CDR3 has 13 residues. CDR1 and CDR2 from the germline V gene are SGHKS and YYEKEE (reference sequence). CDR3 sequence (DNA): TGTGCCAGCAGCCCGGACAGTAATGAAAAACTGTTTTTT. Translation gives CASSPDSNEKLFF.

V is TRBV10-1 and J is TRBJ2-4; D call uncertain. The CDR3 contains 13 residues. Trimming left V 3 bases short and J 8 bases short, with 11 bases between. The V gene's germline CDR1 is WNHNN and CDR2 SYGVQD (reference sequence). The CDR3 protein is CASSDPEQDIQYF. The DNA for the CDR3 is TGCGCCAGCAGTGACCCTGAGCAGGACATTCAGTACTTC.